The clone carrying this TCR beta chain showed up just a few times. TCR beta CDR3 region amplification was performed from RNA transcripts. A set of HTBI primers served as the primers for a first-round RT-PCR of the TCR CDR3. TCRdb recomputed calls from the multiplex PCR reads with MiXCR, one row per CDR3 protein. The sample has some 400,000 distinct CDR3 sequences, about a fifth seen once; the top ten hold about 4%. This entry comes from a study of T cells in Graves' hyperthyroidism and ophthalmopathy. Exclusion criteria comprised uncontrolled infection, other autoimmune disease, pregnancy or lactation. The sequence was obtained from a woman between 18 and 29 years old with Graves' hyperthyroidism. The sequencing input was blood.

The DNA of the CDR3 is TGTGCCAGCAGTACCCAGGTCTACAATGAGCAGTTCTTC. This translates into CASSTQVYNEQFF. This sequence joins TRBV7-2 and TRBJ2-1; D is unclear. This CDR3 comprises 13 residues. Trimming took 6 bases from V and 3 from J, leaving 9 bases between them. Germline values: CDR1 SGHTA, CDR2 FQGNSA.